This TCR beta chain was sequenced during a study of OX40 agonist ivuxolimab in advanced cancers. Whole-study context: Allowance was made for prior anti-PD-1, anti-PD-L1 or anti-CTLA-4 therapy, and about 37% had some. Study outcomes and limitations: Dose levels from 0.1 to 3.0 mg/kg saw CD4+ and CD8+ blood T cells expand clonally by week 6.

Losses at the gene ends were 8 bases for V and 4 bases for J; bases not matched to a gene: 5. Germline CDR1 and CDR2: MNHEY and SVGAGI. This CDR3 has 15 residues. Here immunoSEQ multiplex PCR was the method, and the copy in TCRdb shows in-frame clones only, minus some. The top ten hold approximately 0.9% of the sample, which has fewer than 85,000 clones, approximately 82% seen once. Note on this clone: Its antigen is unidentified.

The sample in question was CD4+ or CD8+ T cells sorted from blood, obtained in a trial of the OX40 agonist ivuxolimab. This rearrangement joins TRBV6-5 to TRBJ1-4, with 12 bases that match TRBD1. This sequence originates from an adult with an advanced solid tumor such as melanoma, head and neck, liver or kidney cancer. Here the CDR3 reads CASRDRGRVNEKLFF. CDR3 nucleotides: TGTGCCAGCCGGGACAGGGGGCGCGTTAATGAAAAACTGTTTTTT.